This TCR beta chain was documented in a study of T cell repertoires in cytomegalovirus infection. The overall study: Indicated by public TCR beta signatures were CMV infection and matching HLA type.

MiXCR was run by TCRdb on the reads, yielding one entry per CDR3 protein. There are just under 300,000 distinct CDR3 sequences in the sample; about 9.2% occur only once, and 2% to 3% lies in the top ten. The V end was cut by 1 base, the J end by 6 bases, with 16 bases between. This CDR3 is 15 amino acids long. Germline CDR1 is SEHNR and CDR2 is FQNEAQ (reference sequence). This clonotype was picked up many times. This receptor was taken from a human donor in good health (CMV status not recorded). Some clones in this sample may be carry-over from other donors' samples. The V call is TRBV7-9, the J call TRBJ2-7; tentative D call: TRBD1 (5 bases). The sample comprised PBMCs. The CDR3: CASSLDPLQGGEQYF. CDR3 sequence (DNA): TGTGCCAGCAGCTTAGACCCCCTGCAGGGCGGCGAGCAGTACTTC. Full variable domain (missing parts from reference TRBV7-9 and TRBJ2-7): DTGVSQNPRHKITKRGQNVTFRCDPISEHNRLYWYRQTLGQGPEFLTYFQNEAQLEKSRLLSDRFSAERPKGSFSTLEIQRTEQGDSAMYLCASSLDPLQGGEQYFGPGTRLTVT.